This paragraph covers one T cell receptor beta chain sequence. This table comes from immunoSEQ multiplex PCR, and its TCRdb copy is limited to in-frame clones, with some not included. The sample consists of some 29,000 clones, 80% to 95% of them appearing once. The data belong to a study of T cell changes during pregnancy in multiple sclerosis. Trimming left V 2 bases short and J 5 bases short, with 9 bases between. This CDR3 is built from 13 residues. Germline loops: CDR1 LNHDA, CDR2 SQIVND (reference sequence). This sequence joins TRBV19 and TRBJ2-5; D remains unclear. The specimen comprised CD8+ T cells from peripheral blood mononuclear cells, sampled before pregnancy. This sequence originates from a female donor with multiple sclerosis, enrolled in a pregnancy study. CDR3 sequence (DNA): TGTGCCAGTAGTATATCGGGTGGGGAGACCCAGTACTTC. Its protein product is CASSISGGETQYF.